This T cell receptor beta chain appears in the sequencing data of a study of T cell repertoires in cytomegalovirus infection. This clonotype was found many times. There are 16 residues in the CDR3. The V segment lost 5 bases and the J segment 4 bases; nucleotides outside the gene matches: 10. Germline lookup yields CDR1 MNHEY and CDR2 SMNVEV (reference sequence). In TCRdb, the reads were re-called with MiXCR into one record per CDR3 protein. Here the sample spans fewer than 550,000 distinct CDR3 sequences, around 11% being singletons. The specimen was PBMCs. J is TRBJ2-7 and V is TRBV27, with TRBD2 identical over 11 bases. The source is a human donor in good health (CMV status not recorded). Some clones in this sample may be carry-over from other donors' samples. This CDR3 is CASSKIAGGPGYEQYF. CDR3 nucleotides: TGTGCCAGCAGTAAGATAGCGGGGGGGCCGGGGTACGAGCAGTACTTC.